This T cell receptor beta chain came from a study of cytomegalovirus exposure and HLA in healthy donors (dated by TCRdb to 2016 to 2017). About the investigation overall: According to a later analysis, one platform produced both the 120 validation repertoires and the 666 repertoires of the first cohort. Besides the first cohort of approximately 670 subjects, a separate validation cohort made up of some 110 different subjects was used. The study was designed to test whether signatures of past pathogen exposure could be identified by cataloging public T cell receptors. High-throughput TCR immunosequencing, statistical association of individual TCRs with disease status, and machine learning were combined to predict cytomegalovirus infection status.

About this clone itself: It has no known antigen specificity. No base quality information exists; no much larger clone differs at one position.

Donors formed part of the validation cohort, which comprised 120 subjects and was distinct from the first cohort of several hundred subjects. Taken from cysteine to phenylalanine, the CDR3 has 14 residues. Just CDR3 DNA is preserved here, 42 bases in frame from base 1. Germline trimming: 5 bases from V, 4 bases from J; junction bases outside gene matches: 6. Based on the germline V gene, the CDR1 and CDR2 sequences are MNHEY and SVGAGI. The full study reports these points: The authors suggested that the approach could potentially be extended to other disease states and immunological phenotypes. Most TCR sequences were observed very rarely across donors, whereas some public TCRs were present in many individuals. A later analysis found that TCRs clustered in the first cohort also tended to co-occur in the 120 validation repertoires, with 94% of cluster scores above 0. A later analysis lacked HLA typing for the validation cohort, so it scored co-occurrence in that cohort across all 120 or so repertoires. The classifier was reported to diagnose cytomegalovirus status with high specificity and sensitivity in both the original cohort and the validation cohort. The study gave a list of 150 to 200 TCR beta chains associated with cytomegalovirus. In vitro tests confirmed that a few of the cytomegalovirus-associated TCR beta chains recognize cytomegalovirus antigens.

To prepare the library, the immunoSEQ multiplex PCR assay was applied. The published analysis was carried out like this. A statistical classification framework was built to diagnose cytomegalovirus status from the catalog of TCR beta chain sequences. TCRdb mirrors the immuneACCESS table, restricted to in-frame sequences. Some clones are absent from its copies; in checked studies, under half trace to an unresolved V gene, and the reason for the others is unknown. That table is the source of V, J and clone size, and D and trimming were worked out from the DNA. The sample records a few hundred thousand clones, more than 75% of which are singletons. Approximately 0.88% of the sample lies in the top ten.

The chain was built from TRBV6-5 and TRBJ1-1; a stretch of 8 junction bases matches TRBD1. Material: PBMCs. This clonotype was sampled from a woman under 30 in good health and CMV-seronegative. At the DNA level, the sequence is TGTGCCAGCAGTCAGGGGGGACAGGCCACTGAAGCTTTCTTT. Its product reads: CASSQGGQATEAFF.